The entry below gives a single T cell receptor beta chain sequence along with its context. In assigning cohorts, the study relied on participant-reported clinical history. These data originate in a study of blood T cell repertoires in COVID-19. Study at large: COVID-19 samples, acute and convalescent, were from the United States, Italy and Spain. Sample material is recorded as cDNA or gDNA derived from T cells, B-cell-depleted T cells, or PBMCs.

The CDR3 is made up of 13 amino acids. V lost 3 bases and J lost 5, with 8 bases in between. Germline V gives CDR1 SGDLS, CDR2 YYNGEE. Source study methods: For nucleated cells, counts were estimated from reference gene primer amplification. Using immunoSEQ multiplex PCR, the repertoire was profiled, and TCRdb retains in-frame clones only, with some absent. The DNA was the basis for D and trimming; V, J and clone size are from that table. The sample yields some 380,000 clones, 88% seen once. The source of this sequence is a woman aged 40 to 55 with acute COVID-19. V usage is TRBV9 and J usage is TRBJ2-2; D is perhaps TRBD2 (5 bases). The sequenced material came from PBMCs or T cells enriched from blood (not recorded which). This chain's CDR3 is CASSAVATGELFF. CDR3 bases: TGTGCCAGCAGCGCGGTAGCGACCGGGGAGCTGTTTTTT.